The 14 T cell receptor beta chains given below trace back to one sample, sequenced in a study of blood T cell repertoires in COVID-19. The protocol was immunoSEQ multiplex PCR, while the TCRdb copy is restricted to in-frame clones and leaves out a portion. This table has about 270,000 clones, more than 75% appearing once. The sample taken for sequencing was peripheral blood. The source is a man between 40 and 49 years old with active or convalescent COVID-19.

This clone was counted between two and nine times. The gene calls are TRBV9 and TRBJ2-5, with TRBD1 as a possible D gene (6 bases). Germline CDR1 SGDLS, CDR2 YYNGEE. The CDR3 loop spans 15 amino acids. The V end lost 4 bases, the J end lost 5 bases, and 18 bases lay between the germline ends. CDR3 coding DNA: TGTGCCAGCAGCTCGACCCCTACAGGGCGGGAGACCCAGTACTTC. It codes for CASSSTPTGRETQYF.

The CDR3 DNA reads as TGTGCCAGCAGTTTTCAAAGGGGGGGAGCTAACTATGGCTACACCTTC. Its translation is CASSFQRGGANYGYTF. The J gene is TRBJ1-2, the V gene TRBV27, with D perhaps matching TRBD1 (6 bases). Per germline, CDR1 MNHEY and CDR2 SMNVEV (reference sequence). The CDR3 length is 16 residues. Trimming removed 3 bases from V and 0 bases from J, with 14 bases in between.

This chain connects TRBV19 to TRBJ2-3; 9 bases match TRBD1. Germline CDR1 LNHDA, CDR2 SQIVND (reference sequence). The CDR3 has 14 amino acids. The V gene end was trimmed by 7 bases and the J gene end by 3 bases; junction bases not matched to a gene: 5. This CDR3 is CASKNRGLTDTQYF. The CDR3 coding sequence is TGTGCCAGTAAAAACAGGGGGCTAACAGATACGCAGTATTTT.

V usage is TRBV5-4 and J usage is TRBJ1-2; D might be TRBD1 (6 bases). The V gene's germline CDR1 is SGHNT and CDR2 YYREEE (reference sequence). V gave up 4 bases and J gave up 0 bases, with 19 bases separating them. The CDR3 is 17 residues long. CDR3 bases: TGTGCCAGCAGCGGGGGCGGTGACAGGTTAGCTAACTATGGCTACACCTTC. It is translated as CASSGGGDRLANYGYTF.

This chain uses TRBV3-1 (or the pseudogene TRBV3-2) with TRBJ1-4; 7 nucleotides line up with TRBD1. V gave up 0 bases and J gave up 3 bases; unmatched junction bases: 4. Germline V lookup: CDR1 LGHDT, CDR2 YNNKEL (reference sequence). The CDR3 contains 16 residues. Here the CDR3 DNA reads TGTGCCAGCAGCCAAGATCACGGGACAGCTAATGAAAAACTGTTTTTT. This encodes CASSQDHGTANEKLFF.

The CDR3 spells CSVVGNEQYF. The CDR3 DNA follows: TGCAGCGTTGTGGGCAACGAGCAGTACTTC. This sequence joins TRBV29-1 and TRBJ2-7; D gene uncertain. Germline V gives CDR1 SQVTM, CDR2 ANQGSEA. Trimming stripped 4 bases from V and 5 bases from J, with 6 bases between. This CDR3 comprises 10 residues.

This chain links TRBV10-3 with TRBJ1-1; no firm D call. Germline V gene sequence: CDR1 ENHRY, CDR2 SYGVKD. This CDR3 has 14 amino acids. V was pared by 2 bases and J by 1 base, with 8 bases between. The CDR3 nucleotides read TGTGCCATCAGTGAGAGCGGGGAGAACACTGAAGCTTTCTTT. Translation: CAISESGENTEAFF.

J is TRBJ1-1 and V is TRBV19, with TRBD1 matching over 8 bases. With V trimmed by 1 base and J by 0 bases, 1 base remained unmatched. The CDR3 has 15 residues. Germline V gene sequence: CDR1 LNHDA, CDR2 SQIVND (reference sequence). The CDR3 is CASSIAGGMNTEAFF. The DNA for the CDR3 is TGTGCCAGTAGTATAGCAGGGGGCATGAACACTGAAGCTTTCTTT. Filled out from reference TRBV19 and TRBJ1-1, the complete variable domain reads DGGITQSPKYLFRKEGQNVTLSCEQNLNHDAMYWYRQDPGQGLRLIYYSQIVNDFQKGDIAEGYSVSREKKESFPLTVTSAQKNPTAFYLCASSIAGGMNTEAFFGQGTRLTVV.

Comment on this clone: This same CDR3 is encoded by further DNA sequences in the sample. The chain is built from TRBV5-1 and TRBJ2-2; D is undetermined. Between the trimmed V and J ends, which lost 0 bases and 1 base, there was a span of 4 bases. Germline V lookup: CDR1 SGHRS, CDR2 YFSETQ. The CDR3 is 14 residues long. This chain's CDR3 is CASSLVQNTGELFF. CDR3 DNA sequence: TGCGCCAGCAGCTTGGTACAGAACACCGGGGAGCTGTTTTTT.

The chain uses TRBV7-6 and TRBJ2-7, with 9 bases matching TRBD2. Germline V lookup: CDR1 SGHVS, CDR2 FNYEAQ. V lost 1 base, J lost 1 base, and 2 bases stayed unmatched. The CDR3 length is 15 residues. CDR3 in DNA: TGTGCCAGCAGCTTAGGACTAGCGGAGTCCTACGAGCAGTACTTC. It codes for CASSLGLAESYEQYF. Drawing the rest from reference TRBV7-6 and TRBJ2-7, the complete variable domain is GAGVSQSPRYKVTKRGQDVALRCDPISGHVSLYWYRQALGQGPEFLTYFNYEAQQDKSGLPNDRFSAERPEGSISTLTIQRTEQRDSAMYRCASSLGLAESYEQYFGPGTRLTVT.

The V and J genes are TRBV19 and TRBJ2-1, with a possible D match to TRBD2 (5 bases). This CDR3 comprises 16 residues. The V end was cut by 3 bases, the J end by 5 bases, with 17 bases between. Germline loops: CDR1 LNHDA, CDR2 SQIVND (reference sequence). CDR3 sequence (DNA): TGTGCCAGTAGTATGAGGGCTCCCGGACCGGACAATGAGCAGTTCTTC. Its translation: CASSMRAPGPDNEQFF.

This chain joins TRBV10-2 and TRBJ2-3; D ambiguous. Germline CDR1 and CDR2: WSHSY and SAAADI. This CDR3 contains 14 residues. Trimming shortened V by 3 bases and J by 0 bases, and 7 bases separated the two germline ends. CDR3: CASSDPPSTDTQYF. In nucleotides, the CDR3 is TGCGCCAGCAGTGATCCCCCTAGCACAGATACGCAGTATTTT.

V gene TRBV9 combines with J gene TRBJ1-4; no reliable D call. The CDR3 length is 17 residues. Germline V gene data show CDR1 as SGDLS and CDR2 as YYNGEE. V shed 0 bases and J shed 0 bases, with 12 bases lying between them. CDR3 sequence: CASSVAASGPTNEKLFF. Written as DNA, the CDR3 is TGTGCCAGCAGCGTAGCTGCATCAGGTCCAACTAATGAAAAACTGTTTTTT.

V is TRBV9 and J is TRBJ1-3, with 9 nucleotides matching TRBD1. V lost 3 bases, J lost 2 bases, and 3 bases stayed unmatched. CDR3 length equals 15 residues. CDR1 SGDLS and CDR2 YYNGEE come from the germline V gene. CDR3 in amino acids: CASSGGQGTGNTIYF. The CDR3 nucleotides read TGTGCCAGCAGCGGCGGACAGGGGACTGGAAACACCATATATTTT. Full variable domain (rest looked up from reference TRBV9 and TRBJ1-3): DSGVTQTPKHLITATGQRVTLRCSPRSGDLSVYWYQQSLDQGLQFLIQYYNGEERAKGNILERFSAQQFPDLHSELNLSSLELGDSALYFCASSGGQGTGNTIYFGEGSWLTVV.